The 31 T cell receptor beta chains reported below all come from one sample, sequenced in a study of immune heterogeneity within non-small cell lung tumors. Bulk tumor genomic DNA was the template, and each sample received roughly 590 ng. Far-apart biopsies, several per primary tumor, were taken during surgery. It was patients with untreated, newly diagnosed non-small cell lung cancer who underwent curative surgery. Using 32 V and 13 J primers, multiplex PCR amplified TCR beta CDR3. MiXCR, run by TCRdb on the multiplex PCR reads, gives a single entry per CDR3 protein. The table records about 34,000 distinct CDR3 sequences, more than 25% of them present only once. The sequenced material came from lung tumor tissue. Receptor source: a man between 35 and 55 years old with non-small cell lung cancer.

This clonotype has at least ten counts. This sequence joins TRBV6-5 and TRBJ1-4; the D is unclear. Germline CDR1 MNHEY, CDR2 SVGAGI. The CDR3 runs to 13 residues. V lost 3 bases and J 8 bases, leaving 10 bases between the germline ends. CDR3 residues: CASSYRGREKLFF. CDR3 sequence (DNA): TGTGCCAGCAGTTATAGAGGGAGGGAAAAACTGTTTTTT.

CDR3 sequence: CASSLNWGSNEQFF. DNA of the CDR3: TGTGCCAGCAGTCTGAATTGGGGCTCCAATGAGCAGTTCTTC. The chain links TRBV28 to TRBJ2-1; the D gene is possibly TRBD1 (5 bases). Looked up from germline, CDR1 is MDHEN and CDR2 is SYDVKM. The CDR3 has 14 residues. V shed 5 bases and J shed 6 bases, with 14 bases lying between them.

The V and J genes are TRBV5-1 and TRBJ2-3; 8 bases are shared with TRBD2. J was trimmed by 4 bases and V by 0 bases; bases with no gene match: 10. CDR1 SGHRS and CDR2 YFSETQ come from the germline V gene. This CDR3 comprises 17 residues. The CDR3 DNA is TGCGCCAGCAGCTTGGTTCCAGCGGGAGTGGGGGCAGATACGCAGTATTTT. Its translation: CASSLVPAGVGADTQYF.

This clonotype was counted ten times or more. The chain employs TRBV7-2 and TRBJ2-7, with 7 bases identical to TRBD1. CDR1 is SGHTA, CDR2 FQGNSA, per germline. This CDR3 comprises 13 residues. Trimming took 2 bases from V and 4 from J; bases not matched to a gene: 2. As DNA, the CDR3 is TGTGCCAGCAGCTTACCACAGGGGTACGAGCAGTACTTC. Protein: CASSLPQGYEQYF.

As concerns this clonotype: A much bigger clone sits one base away, suggesting this may be a read error. The rearrangement links TRBV30 to TRBJ2-7; 7 bases line up with TRBD2. CDR1 and CDR2 from the germline V gene are GTSNPN and SVGIG (reference sequence). This CDR3 spans 11 amino acids. V was clipped by 5 bases and J by 2 bases; unmatched bases: 0. The CDR3 here is CAWGTTYEQYF. The CDR3 DNA reads TGTGCCTGGGGGACTACCTACGAGCAGTACTTC. The full variable domain, completed using reference TRBV30 and TRBJ2-7, is SQTIHQWPATLVQPVGSPLSLECTVEGTSNPNLYWYRQAAGRGLQLLFYSVGIGQISSEVPQNLSASRPQDRQFILSSKKLLLSDSGFYLCAWGTTYEQYFGPGTRLTVT.

This clonotype has just a few counts. The chain recombines TRBV15 with TRBJ2-5; D uncertain. This CDR3 is built from 13 residues. Looked up from germline, CDR1 is LNHNV and CDR2 is YYDKDF (reference sequence). Trimming stripped 1 base from V and 1 base from J, with 4 bases between. CDR3 residues: CATSRGGQETQYF. In nucleotides, the CDR3 is TGTGCCACCAGCAGAGGCGGCCAAGAGACCCAGTACTTC.

This clonotype was seen at least ten times. The genes are TRBV20-1 and TRBJ2-1; D not certain. V lost 7 bases, J lost 0 bases, and 10 bases lay in between. Germline values: CDR1 DFQATT, CDR2 SNEGSKA (reference sequence). The CDR3 has 13 residues. The CDR3 coding sequence is TGCAGTGTAGGCTTTAGCTCCTACAATGAGCAGTTCTTC. Protein: CSVGFSSYNEQFF.

At least ten counts were recorded for this clonotype. The chain joins TRBV6-2 or TRBV6-3 to TRBJ2-7; D gene uncertain. Germline assignment: CDR1 MNHEY and CDR2 SVGEGT. V was pared by 6 bases and J by 3 bases, with 6 bases between. This CDR3 comprises 11 residues. CDR3 region: CASRIDYEQYF. As DNA, the CDR3 is TGTGCCAGCAGAATTGACTACGAGCAGTACTTC.

This chain connects TRBV7-9 to TRBJ2-7; D ambiguous. This CDR3 contains 13 residues. The ends were cut back, 1 base at V and 6 bases at J, with 10 bases in the middle. The germline CDR1 and CDR2 sequences are SEHNR and FQNEAQ (reference sequence). CDR3 protein: CASSLVWSREQYF. The CDR3 DNA is TGTGCCAGCAGCTTAGTGTGGTCCCGCGAGCAGTACTTC.

This clonotype was seen at least ten times. V and J are TRBV6-1 and TRBJ2-7; weak D call: TRBD2 (5 bases). CDR1 MNHNS and CDR2 SASEGT come from the germline V gene. Trimming took off 7 bases at V and 2 bases at J, with 15 bases between the two ends. The CDR3 runs 14 residues. CDR3 sequence reads: CASNSQRRTYEQYF. The CDR3 coding sequence is TGTGCCAGCAACTCCCAGCGGAGGACCTACGAGCAGTACTTC.

This clonotype has a count of ten or more. The chain carries TRBV12-3 or TRBV12-4 and TRBJ2-7, with 7 bases matching TRBD2. The junction had 11 bases not matched to a gene; V was cut back by 6 bases and J by 3 bases. This CDR3 is 15 amino acids long. CDR3 sequence: CASSPHRDYLYEQYF. The CDR3 DNA follows: TGTGCCAGCAGCCCCCACCGGGACTACCTCTACGAGCAGTACTTC.

The table lists this clonotype with a few counts. The chain uses TRBV7-6 and TRBJ1-2, with D tentatively TRBD1 (5 bases). CDR3 size: 15 residues. Germline CDR1 and CDR2: SGHVS and FNYEAQ. V shed 1 base and J shed 5 bases, with 14 bases lying between them. DNA of the CDR3: TGTGCCAGCAGCTTAGGTCCGGGGGGGGAGTATGGCTACACCTTC. Protein sequence: CASSLGPGGEYGYTF. The full variable domain, rest sourced from reference TRBV7-6 and TRBJ1-2, is GAGVSQSPRYKVTKRGQDVALRCDPISGHVSLYWYRQALGQGPEFLTYFNYEAQQDKSGLPNDRFSAERPEGSISTLTIQRTEQRDSAMYRCASSLGPGGEYGYTFGSGTRLTVV.

This clonotype was found once. The genes are TRBV6-5 and TRBJ1-1; perhaps TRBD1 as D (6 bases). The CDR3 sequence is 14 residues long. Germline V gene data show CDR1 as MNHEY and CDR2 as SVGAGI. The germline V and J ends were trimmed by 6 bases and 6 bases, with 17 bases remaining between them. The CDR3 loop is CASSYRDTRAEAFF. In nucleotides, the CDR3 is TGTGCCAGCAGCTACCGGGACACTCGGGCTGAAGCTTTCTTT.

The chain has TRBV19 and TRBJ2-6, with 9 nucleotides matching TRBD2. The CDR3 has 16 amino acids. J lost 0 bases, V lost 7 bases, and 4 bases had no gene match. The germline CDR1 and CDR2 sequences are LNHDA and SQIVND (reference sequence). The CDR3, as DNA: TGTGCCAGTACCAGCGGGGGGATCTCTGGGGCCAACGTCCTGACTTTC. This codes for CASTSGGISGANVLTF.

In the case of this clonotype: One end of the junction varies from germline; a read error may be responsible. This chain joins TRBV28 and TRBJ2-1, with 12 bases identical to TRBD1. The germline V gene encodes CDR1 MDHEN and CDR2 SYDVKM. This CDR3 comprises 15 residues. CDR3: CARSFRDRGQDEQFF. CDR3 nucleotides: TGTGCCAGAAGTTTCCGGGACAGGGGGCAAGATGAGCAGTTCTTC.

Many counts were recorded for this clonotype. The rearrangement joins TRBV5-6 to TRBJ1-1, with D tentatively TRBD1 (5 bases). Germline V gene sequence: CDR1 SGHDT, CDR2 YYEEEE. V lost 5 bases and J 2 bases, leaving 16 bases between the germline ends. The CDR3 is made up of 15 amino acids. The DNA of the CDR3 is TGTGCCAGCAGACTTGTCCAGACAGCAAACACTGAAGCTTTCTTT. Encoded protein: CASRLVQTANTEAFF. Based on the CDR3 plus reference TRBV5-6 and TRBJ1-1, the full variable domain is DAGVTQSPTHLIKTRGQQVTLRCSPKSGHDTVSWYQQALGQGPQFIFQYYEEEERQRGNFPDRFSGHQFPNYSSELNVNALLLGDSALYLCASRLVQTANTEAFFGQGTRLTVV.

This clonotype was observed a few times. The chain combines TRBV6-5 with TRBJ2-1, with unresolved D. CDR1 is MNHEY, CDR2 SVGAGI, per germline. This CDR3 contains 12 residues. Trimming stripped 2 bases from V and 6 bases from J, with 5 bases between. The CDR3 loop is CASSYRLNEQFF. CDR3 coding DNA: TGTGCCAGCAGTTACCGCCTCAATGAGCAGTTCTTC.

This clonotype appeared many times. The V call is TRBV2, the J call TRBJ1-2; tentative D call: TRBD1 (6 bases). V was pared by 7 bases and J by 4 bases, with 22 bases between. CDR3 length: 16 amino acids. Germline V gene lookup returns CDR1 SNHLY and CDR2 FYNNEI. The CDR3 sequence: CASTRTLGGRSYGYTF. As DNA, the CDR3 is TGTGCCAGCACCCGTACCTTAGGGGGGAGAAGCTATGGCTACACCTTC.

The table lists this clonotype with a few counts. The J gene is TRBJ2-3, the V gene TRBV20-1; perhaps TRBD2 as D (5 bases). The CDR3 covers 13 residues. The V gene lost 6 bases and the J gene lost 2 bases, with 12 bases spanning the gap. Germline lookup yields CDR1 DFQATT and CDR2 SNEGSKA (reference sequence). The CDR3 reads CSAASLLTDTQYF. CDR3 bases: TGCAGTGCCGCTAGCCTCCTCACAGATACGCAGTATTTT.

The table lists this clonotype with many counts. The chain couples TRBV6-1 to TRBJ2-1, with 10 positions matching TRBD2. The CDR3 covers 15 residues. CDR1 is MNHNS, CDR2 SASEGT, per germline. V shed 5 bases, J shed 7 bases, and the junction held 8 bases outside the gene matches. The CDR3 loop reads CASSPTSGKGNEQFF. The CDR3 DNA reads TGTGCCAGCAGTCCAACTAGCGGGAAGGGGAATGAGCAGTTCTTC.

The table lists this clonotype with many counts. This chain links TRBV18 with TRBJ2-7, with 9 positions matching TRBD1. CDR3 length: 14 residues. The germline CDR1 and CDR2 sequences are KGHSH and LQKENI. Losses at the gene ends were 1 base for V and 4 bases for J; bases not matched to a gene: 2. CDR3: CASSPQGQGYEQYF. DNA for the CDR3: TGTGCCAGCTCACCACAGGGACAGGGTTACGAGCAGTACTTC.

In the case of this clonotype: One base away lies a much larger clone, so this may be a sequencing read error. This chain connects TRBV19 to TRBJ1-5; D unclear. In germline, CDR1 is LNHDA, CDR2 SQIVND (reference sequence). V gave up 5 bases and J gave up 8 bases, with 13 bases separating them. This CDR3 region has 13 residues. CDR3 in amino acids: CASSFQTNEPQHF. The CDR3 coding sequence is TGTGCCAGTAGTTTCCAGACGAATGAGCCCCAGCATTTT.

Comments on this clonotype: As the CDR3 is not closed by the conserved phenylalanine or tryptophan, this likely results from a read error. Here the CDR3 reads CASSVGLAGLNEQYL. The CDR3 nucleotides are TGTGCCAGCAGCGTCGGACTAGCGGGCTTAAACGAGCAGTACCTC. V usage is TRBV9 and J usage is TRBJ2-7, with 11 bases lining up with TRBD2. V lost 2 bases, J lost 5 bases, and 6 bases stayed unmatched. The CDR3 loop spans 15 amino acids. The germline V gene has CDR1 SGDLS and CDR2 YYNGEE.

The chain employs TRBV6-2 or TRBV6-3 and TRBJ2-4; no clear D. Germline V lookup: CDR1 MNHEY, CDR2 SVGEGT. Trimming removed 9 bases at V and 10 bases at J, with 16 bases between. CDR3 size: 12 residues. CDR3 coding DNA: TGTGCCAGTTGCCGTCAAAACTGGATTCAGTACTTC. Translated: CASCRQNWIQYF.

This chain joins TRBV20-1 and TRBJ2-3, with TRBD2 matching 8 bases. Per germline, CDR1 DFQATT and CDR2 SNEGSKA (reference sequence). The CDR3 spans 16 residues. Trimming cost V 3 bases and J 5 bases; bases outside gene matches: 13. CDR3 DNA: TGCAGTGCTAGTATAGTCGGGAGGGGTATGGGAGATACGCAGTATTTT. This sequence encodes CSASIVGRGMGDTQYF.

For this clonotype: A clone one base away is much larger, so this may be a read error. The chain is built from TRBV5-1 and TRBJ2-7; 8 bases line up with TRBD1. The CDR3 is 15 residues long. Germline CDR1 SGHRS, CDR2 YFSETQ. Trimming at V came to 1 base and at J to 3 bases, leaving 6 bases not matched to a gene. CDR3 bases: TGCGCCAGCAGCTTGCAGGGGGCCCCAGGCTACGAGCAGTACTTC. Translated: CASSLQGAPGYEQYF.

A note on this clonotype: A much larger clone sits a single nucleotide away, making a read error possible. The chain employs TRBV11-3 and TRBJ2-2, with TRBD2 identical over 10 bases. Germline V gene sequence: CDR1 SGHNT, CDR2 YENEEA. The CDR3 is made up of 17 amino acids. CDR3 sequence (DNA): TGTGCCAGCAGCTTAGATCGATTGACTAGCGGGTCCGGGGAGCCGTTTTTT. Protein product: CASSLDRLTSGSGEPFF.

The V call is TRBV6-2 or TRBV6-3, the J call TRBJ1-4, with TRBD1 matching 8 bases. CDR3 length: 15 amino acids. V shed 4 bases, J shed 5 bases, and the junction held 6 bases outside the gene matches. CDR1 and CDR2 (germline): MNHEY, SVGEGT. This CDR3 reads CASSSSGQGNEKLFF. In DNA form, the CDR3 reads TGTGCCAGCAGTTCCTCCGGACAGGGAAATGAAAAACTGTTTTTT.

In this sample, this clonotype is medium-sized. The rearrangement joins TRBV5-1 to TRBJ2-7; TRBD1 might be the D (5 bases). Germline CDR1 is SGHRS and CDR2 is YFSETQ. The CDR3 extends over 15 amino acids. The ends were cut back, 4 bases at V and 0 bases at J, with 14 bases in the middle. In DNA form, the CDR3 reads TGCGCCAGCAGCCCGACAGCGACAAGCTCCTACGAGCAGTACTTC. This codes for CASSPTATSSYEQYF. Based on the CDR3 plus reference TRBV5-1 and TRBJ2-7, the full variable domain is KAGVTQTPRYLIKTRGQQVTLSCSPISGHRSVSWYQQTPGQGLQFLFEYFSETQRNKGNFPGRFSGRQFSNSRSEMNVSTLELGDSALYLCASSPTATSSYEQYFGPGTRLTVT.

This clonotype was recorded many times. The chain uses TRBV19 and TRBJ2-1, with TRBD2 as a possible D gene (5 bases). CDR3 length: 14 amino acids. Germline loops: CDR1 LNHDA, CDR2 SQIVND (reference sequence). V lost 10 bases and J 4 bases, leaving 17 bases between the germline ends. The DNA of the CDR3 is TGTGCCACCGGTCGGGCAGGAGGATACAATGAGCAGTTCTTC. As protein: CATGRAGGYNEQFF.

V and J are TRBV7-9 and TRBJ1-1, with D perhaps matching TRBD1 (5 bases). This CDR3 has 13 residues. Germline CDR1 is SEHNR and CDR2 is FQNEAQ (reference sequence). Between the trimmed V and J ends, which lost 8 bases and 5 bases, there was a span of 15 bases. This CDR3 is CASSWGGSTEAFF. In DNA form, the CDR3 reads TGTGCCAGCTCTTGGGGGGGGAGTACTGAAGCTTTCTTT.